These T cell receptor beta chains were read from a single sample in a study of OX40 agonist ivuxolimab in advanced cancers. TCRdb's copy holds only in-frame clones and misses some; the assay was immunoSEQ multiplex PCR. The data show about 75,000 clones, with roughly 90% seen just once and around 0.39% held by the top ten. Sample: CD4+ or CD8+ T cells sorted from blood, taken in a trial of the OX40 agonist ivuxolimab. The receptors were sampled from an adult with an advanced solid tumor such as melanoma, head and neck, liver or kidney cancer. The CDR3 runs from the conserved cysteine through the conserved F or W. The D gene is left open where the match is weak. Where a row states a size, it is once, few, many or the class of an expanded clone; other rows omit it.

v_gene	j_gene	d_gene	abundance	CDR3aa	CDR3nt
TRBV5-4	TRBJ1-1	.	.	CASKRSGAEAFF	TGTGCCAGCAAAAGGTCCGGTGCTGAAGCTTTCTTT
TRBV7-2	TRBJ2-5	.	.	CASSVITGSETQYF	TGTGCCAGCAGCGTCATTACAGGGTCAGAGACCCAGTACTTC
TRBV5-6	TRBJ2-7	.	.	CASSLSRASLYYEQYF	TGTGCCAGCAGCTTGTCCAGGGCTAGCTTATACTACGAGCAGTACTTC
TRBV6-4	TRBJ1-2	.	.	CASSDTGTGHYGYTF	TGTGCCAGCAGTGATACCGGGACGGGGCATTATGGCTACACCTTC
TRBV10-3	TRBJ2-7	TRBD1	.	CAISGPPGQGFGYEQYF	TGTGCCATCAGTGGGCCCCCGGGACAGGGGTTTGGCTACGAGCAGTACTTC
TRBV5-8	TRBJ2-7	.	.	CASSRRGQGFNEQYF	TGTGCCAGCAGCCGCCGGGGACAAGGGTTCAACGAGCAGTACTTC
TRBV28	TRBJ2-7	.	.	CASSTTGLSSYEQYF	TGTGCCAGCAGTACAACCGGGTTAAGCTCCTACGAGCAGTACTTC
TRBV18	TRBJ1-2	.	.	CASSPKSGEYGYTF	TGTGCCAGCTCACCTAAGTCTGGGGAGTATGGCTACACCTTC
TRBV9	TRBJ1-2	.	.	CASGQPSYGYTF	TGTGCCAGCGGACAGCCGAGTTATGGCTACACCTTC
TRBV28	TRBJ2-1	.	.	CATLLRDNYNEQFF	TGTGCCACCCTGCTTAGGGACAACTACAATGAGCAGTTCTTC
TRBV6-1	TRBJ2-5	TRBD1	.	CASRVGTGQETQYF	TGTGCCAGCAGGGTTGGGACAGGGCAAGAGACCCAGTACTTC
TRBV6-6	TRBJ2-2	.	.	CASSYPTPNTGELFF	TGTGCCAGCAGTTACCCGACTCCCAACACCGGGGAGCTGTTTTTT
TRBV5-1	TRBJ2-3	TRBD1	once	CASSLAQGADTQYF	TGCGCCAGCAGCTTGGCTCAGGGGGCGGATACGCAGTATTTT
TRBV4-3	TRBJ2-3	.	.	CASSQVGGPESPDTQYF	TGCGCCAGCAGCCAAGTAGGAGGCCCGGAATCTCCAGATACGCAGTATTTT